This T cell receptor (beta chain) was recorded in a study of T cell clones after liver transplantation (dated by TCRdb to about 2019). About the full investigation: The samples were obtained from ITN030ST, a randomized trial that attempted immunosuppression withdrawal within 2 years after liver transplantation. Donor-reactive T cell clones were identified using TCRbeta sequencing after a pre-transplant mixed lymphocyte reaction and were then followed in post-transplant blood. As an antigen-independent comparator for donor-reactive sequences, third party-reactive TCRbeta sequences were also identified from pre-transplant MLRs. Of the eight recipients, three were HCV-positive, while the remaining recipients had been transplanted for non-autoimmune, non-viral indications. The subjects received no induction therapy and were kept on standard immunosuppression until randomization at 12-24 months post-transplant. Tolerance was defined as complete immunosuppression withdrawal for at least one year with no rise in liver enzymes beyond twice the upper limit of normal. Blood samples were collected pre-transplant, pre-randomization before withdrawal, and post-randomization after either full withdrawal or failed withdrawal. The study cohort included 8 liver transplant recipients, of whom 3 were classified as tolerant and 5 as non-tolerant. Results and caveats for the whole study, not just this receptor: Once repertoire turnover was taken into account, donor-reactive detection showed a significant reduction for CD4 in 7 of 8 subjects and for CD8 in 8 of 8. In most of the 8 subjects, circulating donor-reactive CD4 TCRbeta sequences decreased significantly after transplant, regardless of tolerance or HCV status. A greater decline was seen for donor-reactive sequences than for third party-reactive sequences, suggesting partial antigen-specific deletion unrelated to withdrawal success. In a couple of subjects, low numbers of available donor cells limited the measurable donor-reactive repertoire. Because of small, heterogeneous patient numbers and non-standardized post-transplant time points, the conclusions were only preliminary. Because no allograft tissue specimens were available, donor-reactive T cells may have migrated into the graft instead of being deleted.

Unstimulated PBMCs, after thawing, were stained for CD3, CD4 and CD8 and then FACS-sorted into CD3+CD4+ and CD3+CD8+ populations. All 8 studied subjects were randomized to immunosuppression withdrawal. Genomic DNA was isolated with the Qiagen DNeasy Blood and Tissue Kit. Frozen genomic DNA underwent high-throughput TCRbeta CDR3 sequencing by immunoSEQ, including PCR amplification, mapping, bias correction and internal controls. The paper's processing steps were these. Only productive rearrangements were retained, and each unique TCRbeta sequence was defined by its CDR3 nucleotide sequence together with its V and J gene. A sequence counted as donor-reactive only if the sequence showed at least 5-fold expansion in CFSE-low cells compared with unstimulated pre-transplant cells and had a frequency of at least 0.01%. To ensure at least 90% detection power, minimum frequency thresholds were set for each subject based on that subject's lowest-template unstimulated sample. Jensen-Shannon divergence between the top 1000 TCRbeta sequences after and before transplant was used to measure repertoire turnover. Changes in detection of donor-reactive sequences were tested with two-sided Fisher's exact tests. This is the immuneACCESS table as TCRdb keeps it, with only in-frame sequences that have V and J called. A part of the clones is gone; compared with another copy, unresolved V genes explain less than half, and the rest is unexplained. V and J calls plus clone size are reproduced from that table; the DNA served to infer D and trimming. In all, the sample holds around 43,000 clones, and 86% of those were seen once. The ten largest clones capture 2% to 3% of the sample.

CDR3 length: 14 amino acids, cysteine to phenylalanine. The entry retains the CDR3 DNA only, 42 bases that are in frame from base 1. For CDR1 and CDR2, the germline V gene lists MNHEY and SVGAGI. Cut back by 5 bases and 0 bases, the V and J ends lie 8 bases apart. Comment on this clone: The antigen this receptor binds is unknown. No clone much larger than this one lies a single base away; base qualities are absent.

The sequence is built from TRBV6-5 and TRBJ1-3; too little of a D gene remains to name it. The sample was CD4+ T cells from blood, taken 24 months after liver transplant. This receptor was identified in a human patient who received a liver transplant. In patients who had a transplant, some T cells may come from the graft donor. The CDR3 corresponds to CASSGKSSGNTIYF. Here is the DNA: TGTGCCAGCAGTGGCAAAAGCTCTGGAAACACCATATATTTT.